This T cell receptor (beta chain) was sequenced in a study of cytomegalovirus exposure and HLA in healthy donors. Trimming took 1 base from V and 1 from J, leaving 11 bases between them. The CDR3 covers 15 residues. Per the germline V gene, CDR1 is SGHDN and CDR2 is FVKESK. On this clone itself: Its antigen is not known.

Study observations and caveats: Some highly shared sequence variants likely arose as a pipeline artifact. Some V segments could not be told apart, so they were left out, TRBV6-2 and TRBV6-3 among them.

The PCR had 60 Vbeta and 13 Jbeta primers. TCRdb's table, derived via immunoSEQ multiplex PCR, lists solely in-frame clones and lacks some. The repertoire holds about 97,000 clones, with around 81% as singletons. The chain links TRBV14 to TRBJ2-7; the D is unclear. What was sequenced was PBMCs. The receptor's source is a man aged 35 to 55 in good health and CMV-seropositive. CDR3 nucleotides: TGTGCCAGCAGCCAAGCGGCAGGCGCGTCCTACGAGCAGTACTTC. As protein: CASSQAAGASYEQYF.